This TCR beta chain comes out of a study of blood T cell repertoires in COVID-19. The table lists this clone with a count of one. The ends were cut back, 6 bases at V and 0 bases at J, with 9 bases in the middle. Germline assignment: CDR1 MNHEY and CDR2 SVGEGT. The CDR3 sequence is 13 residues long. The protocol was immunoSEQ multiplex PCR, while the TCRdb copy is restricted to in-frame clones and leaves out a portion. The repertoire consists of some 80,000 clones, with around nine tenths occurring once and the leading ten covering around a sixth. The chain joins TRBV6-2 or TRBV6-3 to TRBJ2-7; D remains unclear. This receptor was identified in a woman of 80 years or more with active or convalescent COVID-19. Sequencing was performed on peripheral blood. CDR3 region: CASRYDNSYEQYF. The DNA of the CDR3 is TGTGCCAGCAGGTACGACAACTCCTACGAGCAGTACTTC.